Given below is one T cell receptor (beta chain) in context. What it recognizes is unknown. This sample was included in a study of cytomegalovirus exposure and HLA in healthy donors. Study-wide results and limits: Being indistinguishable, some V segments were excluded, TRBV6-2 and TRBV6-3 among them.

This CDR3 has 15 residues. The V gene lost 6 bases and the J gene lost 2 bases, with 14 bases spanning the gap. CDR1 and CDR2 from the germline V gene are MNHEY and SVGAGI. Donors in the study were healthy people who gave bone marrow. PCR involved 60 Vbeta and 13 Jbeta primers. Measured with immunoSEQ multiplex PCR; TCRdb has only the in-frame clones, and not every one. Here the sample spans about 160,000 clones, more than 80% being singletons. This receptor was identified in a woman aged 25 to 39 in good health and CMV-seropositive. The material sequenced was PBMCs. V and J are TRBV6-5 and TRBJ1-5, with a weak D call TRBD1 (6 bases). CDR3 coding DNA: TGTGCCAGCAGCCGATACAGGGAAGGCAATCAGCCCCAGCATTTT. It yields the protein CASSRYREGNQPQHF.